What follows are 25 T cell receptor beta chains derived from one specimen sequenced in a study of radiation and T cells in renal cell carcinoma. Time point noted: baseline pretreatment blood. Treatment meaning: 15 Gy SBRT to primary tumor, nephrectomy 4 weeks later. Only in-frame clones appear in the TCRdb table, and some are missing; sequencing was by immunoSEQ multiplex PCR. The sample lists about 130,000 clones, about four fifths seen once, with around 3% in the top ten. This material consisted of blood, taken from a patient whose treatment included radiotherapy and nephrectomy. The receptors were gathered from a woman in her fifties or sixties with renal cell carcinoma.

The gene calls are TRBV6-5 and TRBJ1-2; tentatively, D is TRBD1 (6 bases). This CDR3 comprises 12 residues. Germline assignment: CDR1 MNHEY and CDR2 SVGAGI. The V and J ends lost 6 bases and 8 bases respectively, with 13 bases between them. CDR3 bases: TGTGCCAGCAGCCTAGGGGGACTCGGCTACACCTTC. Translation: CASSLGGLGYTF.

The CDR3 nucleotides read TGTGCCAGCAGTTTGTTAGCGGAGAGACACGATACGCAGTATTTT. It codes for CASSLLAERHDTQYF. The chain couples TRBV6-5 to TRBJ2-3, with D maybe TRBD2 (6 bases). The CDR3 has 15 amino acids. CDR1 is MNHEY, CDR2 SVGAGI, per germline. V was clipped by 4 bases and J by 6 bases, with 17 bases between them.

CDR3 nucleotide sequence: TGTGCCAGCAGCCCGGAGACGGGGGGATACTATGGCTACACCTTC. It yields the protein CASSPETGGYYGYTF. V usage is TRBV5-6 and J usage is TRBJ1-2; maybe TRBD1 (5 bases). V was pared by 4 bases and J by 3 bases, with 16 bases between. The CDR3 sequence is 15 residues long. The germline V gene has CDR1 SGHDT and CDR2 YYEEEE.

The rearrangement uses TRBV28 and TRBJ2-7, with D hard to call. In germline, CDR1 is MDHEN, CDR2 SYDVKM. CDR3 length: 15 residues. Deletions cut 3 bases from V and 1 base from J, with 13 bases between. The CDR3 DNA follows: TGTGCCAGCAGTTTCGACACTCGTTTATCCTACGAGCAGTACTTC. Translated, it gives CASSFDTRLSYEQYF.

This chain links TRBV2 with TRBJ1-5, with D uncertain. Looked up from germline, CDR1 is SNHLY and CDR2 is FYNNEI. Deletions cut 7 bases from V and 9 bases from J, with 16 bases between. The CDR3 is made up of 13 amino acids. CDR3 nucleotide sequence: TGTGCCAGCACCCAAGCGATAGGTCCGCCCCAGCATTTT. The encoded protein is CASTQAIGPPQHF. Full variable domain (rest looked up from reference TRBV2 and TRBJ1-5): EPEVTQTPSHQVTQMGQEVILRCVPISNHLYFYWYRQILGQKVEFLVSFYNNEISEKSEIFDDQFSVERPDGSNFTLKIRSTKLEDSAMYFCASTQAIGPPQHFGDGTRLSIL.

As DNA, the CDR3 is TGTGCCAGCAGCTCCACCTACGAGCAGTACTTC. This translates into CASSSTYEQYF. This sequence joins TRBV5-8 and TRBJ2-7; D gene unclear. The V gene lost 3 bases and the J gene lost 2 bases, with 3 bases spanning the gap. This CDR3 is built from 11 residues. Germline CDR1 and CDR2: SGHTS and YDEGEE.

CDR3: CASSLVWTSGGRLETQYF. CDR3 in DNA: TGTGCCAGCAGCTTGGTTTGGACTAGCGGGGGGCGGCTTGAGACCCAGTACTTC. The J gene is TRBJ2-5, the V gene TRBV5-5, with 14 bases lining up with TRBD2. The junction had 9 bases not matched to a gene; V was cut back by 0 bases and J by 5 bases. The CDR3 length is 18 residues. Germline V gene data show CDR1 as SGHKS and CDR2 as YYEKEE (reference sequence). Drawing the rest from reference TRBV5-5 and TRBJ2-5, the complete variable domain is DAGVTQSPTHLIKTRGQQVTLRCSPISGHKSVSWYQQVLGQGPQFIFQYYEKEERGRGNFPDRFSARQFPNYSSELNVNALLLGDSALYLCASSLVWTSGGRLETQYFGPGTRLLVL.

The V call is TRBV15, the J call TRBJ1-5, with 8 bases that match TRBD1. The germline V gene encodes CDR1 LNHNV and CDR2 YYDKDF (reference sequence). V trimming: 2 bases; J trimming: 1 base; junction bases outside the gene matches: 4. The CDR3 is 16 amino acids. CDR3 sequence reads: CATSRKRTGSNQPQHF. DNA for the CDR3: TGTGCCACCAGCAGAAAAAGGACAGGGAGCAATCAGCCCCAGCATTTT.

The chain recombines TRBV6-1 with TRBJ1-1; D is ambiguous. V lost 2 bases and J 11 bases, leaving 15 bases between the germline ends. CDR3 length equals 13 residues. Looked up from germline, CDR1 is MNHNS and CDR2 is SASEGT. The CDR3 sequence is CASSERTSLDAFF. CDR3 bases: TGTGCCAGCAGTGAACGTACGTCCTTAGACGCTTTCTTT.

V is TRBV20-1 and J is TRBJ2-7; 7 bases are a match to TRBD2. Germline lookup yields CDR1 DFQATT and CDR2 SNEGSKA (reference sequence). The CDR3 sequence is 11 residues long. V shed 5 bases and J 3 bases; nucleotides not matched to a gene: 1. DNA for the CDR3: TGCAGTGCTGAGCGGGGCTACGAGCAGTACTTC. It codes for CSAERGYEQYF.

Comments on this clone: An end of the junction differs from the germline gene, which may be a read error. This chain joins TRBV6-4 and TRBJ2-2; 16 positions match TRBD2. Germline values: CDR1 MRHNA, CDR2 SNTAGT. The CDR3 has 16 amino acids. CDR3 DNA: TGTTCCAGCAGACCGGGACTAGCGGGAGGGACCGGGGAGCTGTTTTTT. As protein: CSSRPGLAGGTGELFF.

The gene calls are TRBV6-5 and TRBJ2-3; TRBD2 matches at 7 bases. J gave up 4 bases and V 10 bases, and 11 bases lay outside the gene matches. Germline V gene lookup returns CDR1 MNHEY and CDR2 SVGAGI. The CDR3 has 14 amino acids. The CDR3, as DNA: TGTGCCACCCGAGCGGGGCCCGCCCCAGATACGCAGTATTTT. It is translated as CATRAGPAPDTQYF.

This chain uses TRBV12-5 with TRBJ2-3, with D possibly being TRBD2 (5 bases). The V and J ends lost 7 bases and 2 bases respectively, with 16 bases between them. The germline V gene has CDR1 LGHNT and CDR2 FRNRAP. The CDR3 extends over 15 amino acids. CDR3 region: CASAIGGGYTDTQYF. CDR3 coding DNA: TGTGCTAGTGCAATCGGCGGAGGATACACAGATACGCAGTATTTT. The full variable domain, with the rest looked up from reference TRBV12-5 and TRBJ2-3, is DARVTQTPRHKVTEMGQEVTMRCQPILGHNTVFWYRQTMMQGLELLAYFRNRAPLDDSGMPKDRFSAEMPDATLATLKIQPSEPRDSAVYFCASAIGGGYTDTQYFGPGTRLTVL.

In DNA form, the CDR3 reads TGTGCCAGCAGACAGGGGTACGAGCAGTACTTC. It codes for CASRQGYEQYF. The rearrangement joins TRBV27 to TRBJ2-7; 7 bases fit TRBD1. The CDR3 is 11 residues long. Germline V gene lookup returns CDR1 MNHEY and CDR2 SMNVEV (reference sequence). After removal of 6 bases from V and 4 bases from J, the junction contained 0 bases not matched to a gene.

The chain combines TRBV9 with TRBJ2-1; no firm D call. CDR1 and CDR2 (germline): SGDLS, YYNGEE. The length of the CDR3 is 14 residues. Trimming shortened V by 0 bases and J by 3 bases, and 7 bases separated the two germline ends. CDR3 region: CASSVEVGYNEQFF. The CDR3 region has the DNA TGTGCCAGCAGCGTAGAGGTAGGCTACAATGAGCAGTTCTTC.

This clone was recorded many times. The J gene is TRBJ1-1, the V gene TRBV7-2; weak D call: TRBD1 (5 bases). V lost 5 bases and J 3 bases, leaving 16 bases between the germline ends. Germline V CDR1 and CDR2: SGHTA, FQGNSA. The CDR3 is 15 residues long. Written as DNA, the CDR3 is TGTGCCAGCAGCGGAGCGCTGGGGGTGGACACTGAAGCTTTCTTT. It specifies CASSGALGVDTEAFF.

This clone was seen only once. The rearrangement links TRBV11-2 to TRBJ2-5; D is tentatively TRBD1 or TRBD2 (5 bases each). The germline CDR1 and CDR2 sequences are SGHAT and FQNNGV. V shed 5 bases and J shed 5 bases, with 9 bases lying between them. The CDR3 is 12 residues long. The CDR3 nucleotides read TGTGCCAGCAGCCCAGGGACGGAGACCCAGTACTTC. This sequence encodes CASSPGTETQYF.

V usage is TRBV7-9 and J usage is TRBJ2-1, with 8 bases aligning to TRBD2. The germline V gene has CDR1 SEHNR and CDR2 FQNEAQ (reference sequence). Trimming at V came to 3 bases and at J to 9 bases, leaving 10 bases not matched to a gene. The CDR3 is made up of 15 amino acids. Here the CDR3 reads CASSFPGRVTAEQFF. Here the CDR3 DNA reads TGTGCCAGCAGCTTTCCCGGGAGGGTGACGGCTGAGCAGTTCTTC.

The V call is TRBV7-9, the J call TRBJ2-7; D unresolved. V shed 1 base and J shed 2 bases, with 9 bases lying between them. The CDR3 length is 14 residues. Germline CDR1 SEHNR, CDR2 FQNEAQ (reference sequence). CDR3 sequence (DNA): TGTGCCAGCAGCTTAGTCGGCGAGACCTACGAGCAGTACTTC. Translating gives CASSLVGETYEQYF.

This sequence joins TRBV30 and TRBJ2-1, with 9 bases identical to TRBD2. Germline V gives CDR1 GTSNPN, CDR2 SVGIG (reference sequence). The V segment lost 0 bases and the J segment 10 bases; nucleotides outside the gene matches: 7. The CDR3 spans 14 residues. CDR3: CAWSVLGLAIEQFF. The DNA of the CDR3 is TGTGCCTGGAGTGTGTTGGGACTAGCCATAGAGCAGTTCTTC.

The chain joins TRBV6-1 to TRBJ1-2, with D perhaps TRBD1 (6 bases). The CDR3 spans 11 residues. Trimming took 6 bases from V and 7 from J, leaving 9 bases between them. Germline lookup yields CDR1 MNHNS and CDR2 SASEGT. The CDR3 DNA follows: TGTGCCAGCAGAGGGGGAAGTGGCTACACCTTC. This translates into CASRGGSGYTF.

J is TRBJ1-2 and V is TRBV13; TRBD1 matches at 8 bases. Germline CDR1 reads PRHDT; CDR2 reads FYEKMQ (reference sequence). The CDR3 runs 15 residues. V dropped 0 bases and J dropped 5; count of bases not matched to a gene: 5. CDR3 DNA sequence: TGTGCCAGCAGCTTAGGGGGACAGGATTTTTATGGCTACACCTTC. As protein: CASSLGGQDFYGYTF.

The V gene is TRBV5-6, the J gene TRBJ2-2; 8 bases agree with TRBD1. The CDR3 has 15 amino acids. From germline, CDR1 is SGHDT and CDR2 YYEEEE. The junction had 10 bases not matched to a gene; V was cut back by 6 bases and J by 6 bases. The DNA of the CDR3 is TGTGCCAGCAACAAAGGACAGGGAAATCCCGGGGAGCTGTTTTTT. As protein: CASNKGQGNPGELFF.

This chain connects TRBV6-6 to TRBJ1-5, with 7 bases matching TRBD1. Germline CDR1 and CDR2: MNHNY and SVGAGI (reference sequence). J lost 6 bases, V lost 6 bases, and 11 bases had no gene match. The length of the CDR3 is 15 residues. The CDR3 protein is CASSPPGQRAQPQHF. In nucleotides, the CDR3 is TGTGCCAGCAGCCCACCGGGACAGAGAGCTCAGCCCCAGCATTTT.

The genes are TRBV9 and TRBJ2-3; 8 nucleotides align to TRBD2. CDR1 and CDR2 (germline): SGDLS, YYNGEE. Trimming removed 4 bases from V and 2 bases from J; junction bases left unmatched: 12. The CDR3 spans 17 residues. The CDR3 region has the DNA TGTGCCAGCAGCTCAAGCGGGACTAGTTCTCCCACAGATACGCAGTATTTT. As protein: CASSSSGTSSPTDTQYF.